This T cell receptor beta chain was sequenced for a study of T-cell memory formation after mild COVID-19. The study's findings and limits: Specificity for SARS-CoV-2 was not confirmed among the second-wave clones peaking on day 37.

A few counts support this clonotype. The antigen remains unidentified. Trimming took off 4 bases at V and 5 bases at J, with 16 bases between the two ends. CDR3 size: 15 residues. Germline values: CDR1 SGHNT, CDR2 YENEEA. Via MiXCR, TCRdb re-called the 5' RACE reads, giving one row per CDR3 protein. The table shows roughly 110,000 distinct CDR3 sequences, with 9.5% to 15% occurring only once. The sequence derives from an adult woman who had mild COVID-19 (a few samples of this study predate the infection). Cell type and time point are not known. Sequenced material: PBMCs or a T cell subset sorted from them (not recorded which). The chain is built from TRBV11-3 and TRBJ2-3; D is uncertain. The CDR3 protein is CASSSHSTTVDTQYF. In DNA form, the CDR3 reads TGTGCCAGCAGCTCTCATAGTACTACGGTAGATACGCAGTATTTT.